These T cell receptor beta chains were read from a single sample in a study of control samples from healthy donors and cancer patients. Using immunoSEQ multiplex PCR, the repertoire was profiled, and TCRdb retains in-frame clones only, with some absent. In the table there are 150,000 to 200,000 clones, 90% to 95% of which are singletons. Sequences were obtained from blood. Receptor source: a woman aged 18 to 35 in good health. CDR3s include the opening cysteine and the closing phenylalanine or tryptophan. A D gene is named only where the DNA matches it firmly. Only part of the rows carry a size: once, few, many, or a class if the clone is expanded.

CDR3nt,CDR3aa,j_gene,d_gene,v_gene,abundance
TGTGCCAGCAGCTTCCTACAGGGGGGCTATGGCTACACCTTC,CASSFLQGGYGYTF,TRBJ1-2,TRBD1,TRBV11-2,NA
TGTGCCAGCAGCAAGCGACAGGGGTCCACTGAAGCTTTCTTT,CASSKRQGSTEAFF,TRBJ1-1,TRBD1,TRBV11-3,NA
TGTGCCAGCTCTCATTCCCGGGACAGGGCAAACACCATATATTTT,CASSHSRDRANTIYF,TRBJ1-3,TRBD1,TRBV18,NA
TGTGCCACCAGCACCTTTAAACCCGACGAGCAGTACTTC,CATSTFKPDEQYF,TRBJ2-7,NA,TRBV15,NA
TGTGCCAGTAGTGAAACACGAGATACGCAGTATTTT,CASSETRDTQYF,TRBJ2-3,NA,TRBV19,few
TGTGCCAGCAGTCCCAGAATAGGACGGCCCGATAATGAAAAACTGTTTTTT,CASSPRIGRPDNEKLFF,TRBJ1-4,NA,TRBV27,NA
TGCGCCAGCAGCCAATGGACAGGGTCCGATCAGCCCCAGCATTTT,CASSQWTGSDQPQHF,TRBJ1-5,TRBD1,TRBV4-3,NA
TGTGCCAGCAGCCTCACAAGGTACGAGCAGTACTTC,CASSLTRYEQYF,TRBJ2-7,NA,TRBV3-1/TRBV3-2,NA
TGTGCCAGCAGTTTATTTATACCCCGGAGCTCTGGAAACACCATATATTTT,CASSLFIPRSSGNTIYF,TRBJ1-3,NA,TRBV28,NA
TGTGCCAGTATGGGACAGGGGGCGTACATTCAGTACTTC,CASMGQGAYIQYF,TRBJ2-4,TRBD1,TRBV27,NA
TGTGCCAGCAGCTTGTCCCACAGCTCTGGAAACACCATATATTTT,CASSLSHSSGNTIYF,TRBJ1-3,NA,TRBV5-6,NA
TGTGCCAGCAGTGAAGCCTGGCTTAGGACTGAAGCTTTCTTT,CASSEAWLRTEAFF,TRBJ1-1,NA,TRBV2,NA
TGTGCCATCAGTGAGCTCAGGGACCAGCCCCAGCATTTT,CAISELRDQPQHF,TRBJ1-5,NA,TRBV10-3,once
TGTGCCAGCAGTTTATTGGGGACAGGGGTCCCCTACGAGCAGTACTTC,CASSLLGTGVPYEQYF,TRBJ2-7,TRBD1,TRBV27,once
TGTGCCAGCAGTGAAGACAGGGCTGCCGAGCAGTACTTC,CASSEDRAAEQYF,TRBJ2-7,NA,TRBV2,NA
TGTGCCAGCAGTTTAGGCCGGGGCACTGAAGCTTTCTTT,CASSLGRGTEAFF,TRBJ1-1,NA,TRBV12-3/TRBV12-4,NA
TGTGCCAGCAGCTTACTAGGAAACACAGATACGCAGTATTTT,CASSLLGNTDTQYF,TRBJ2-3,NA,TRBV7-9,NA
TGTGCCAGCAGTTTTACTTATTCCGGACAGTCTAACTATGGCTACACCTTC,CASSFTYSGQSNYGYTF,TRBJ1-2,NA,TRBV28,NA
TGTGCCAGCAGCCAATTGCAGACTAGCGGACACTACGAGCAGTACTTC,CASSQLQTSGHYEQYF,TRBJ2-7,TRBD2,TRBV4-2,NA
TGTGCCAGCTCACCAGTTGGAGAGAATCAGCCCCAGCATTTT,CASSPVGENQPQHF,TRBJ1-5,NA,TRBV18,NA
TGTGCCAGCAGCCCGAATCGAAACATTCAGTACTTC,CASSPNRNIQYF,TRBJ2-4,NA,TRBV6-5,NA
TGTGCCAGCAACCGGGCCTTAACCACAGATACGCAGTATTTT,CASNRALTTDTQYF,TRBJ2-3,NA,TRBV7-9,NA
TGCAGTGCTGGACAGTGGGGGTTAGCTTTCTTT,CSAGQWGLAFF,TRBJ1-1,NA,TRBV20-1,NA
TGCAGCGTTGCGTATCCCCTGACCTACAATGAGCAGTTCTTC,CSVAYPLTYNEQFF,TRBJ2-1,NA,TRBV29-1,NA
TGTGCCAGTAGTTTCCAGGGCAATAGCAATCAGCCCCAGCATTTT,CASSFQGNSNQPQHF,TRBJ1-5,NA,TRBV19,NA
TGTGCCAGCAGCGTAACATGGGGAGGACAGCCCCAGCATTTT,CASSVTWGGQPQHF,TRBJ1-5,NA,TRBV9,NA
TGTGCCACTGCAGGAAATAGCAATCAGCCCCAGCATTTT,CATAGNSNQPQHF,TRBJ1-5,NA,TRBV15,NA
TGCAGTGCTAGGGTAGGCTACGAGCAGTACTTC,CSARVGYEQYF,TRBJ2-7,NA,TRBV20-1,NA
TGTGCCAGCAGCCTCAGGGAGGTTTTAGCGGTTCACAATGAGCAGTTCTTC,CASSLREVLAVHNEQFF,TRBJ2-1,NA,TRBV7-8,NA
TGTGCCAGCAGTTTATCGTGGGGCGGGAACTATGGCTACACCTTC,CASSLSWGGNYGYTF,TRBJ1-2,NA,TRBV27,NA
TGTGCCAGCAGCTACCGGGACAGGACTGGAAACACCATATATTTT,CASSYRDRTGNTIYF,TRBJ1-3,TRBD1,TRBV7-2,NA
TGTGCCAGCGGTCTTGGGGCAGGGGGTAGGAATGAGCAGTTCTTC,CASGLGAGGRNEQFF,TRBJ2-1,TRBD1,TRBV11-2,NA
TGTGCCAGCAGCCATAATACCGGGACAGGTGAAGCTTTCTTT,CASSHNTGTGEAFF,TRBJ1-1,TRBD1,TRBV7-3,NA
TGTGCCAGCAGTTACTTGGCGGCACGTGGCTACACCTTC,CASSYLAARGYTF,TRBJ1-2,NA,TRBV6-2/TRBV6-3,NA
TGTGCCAGCAGCGTTCGGGGGGGCCGCAATGAGCAGTTCTTC,CASSVRGGRNEQFF,TRBJ2-1,TRBD2,TRBV5-4,once
TGTGCCATCGGGGACAGGGGGACGGGGCAAGAGACCCAGTACTTC,CAIGDRGTGQETQYF,TRBJ2-5,TRBD1,TRBV10-3,NA
TGTGCCAGCAGTTTAGCGGGGGGCTCTAATGAGCAGTTCTTC,CASSLAGGSNEQFF,TRBJ2-1,TRBD2,TRBV6-5,NA
TGTGCCACCAGTGATCGTACTAGCGGGGAGGAGACCCAGTACTTC,CATSDRTSGEETQYF,TRBJ2-5,TRBD2,TRBV24-1,NA
TGTGCCAGCAGCCGGGACAGGGGTTCACCCCTCCACTTT,CASSRDRGSPLHF,TRBJ1-6,TRBD1,TRBV19,NA
TGTGCCAGCAGTTTATGGGGGGACACTGAAGCTTTCTTT,CASSLWGDTEAFF,TRBJ1-1,NA,TRBV28,NA
TGTGCCAGCAGCTTGGCACCGGACACTGAAGCTTTCTTT,CASSLAPDTEAFF,TRBJ1-1,NA,TRBV11-2,NA
TGTGCCAGCAGCCGGACTAGCGAGGACGAGCAGTACTTC,CASSRTSEDEQYF,TRBJ2-7,TRBD2,TRBV7-9,NA
TGTGCCAGTAGTCCCCGGGGAGCCCAAAACTATGGCTACACCTTC,CASSPRGAQNYGYTF,TRBJ1-2,NA,TRBV19,NA
TGTGCCAGCAGTTACGATACACGTTTGGGAACCTACGAGCAGTACTTC,CASSYDTRLGTYEQYF,TRBJ2-7,NA,TRBV6-6,NA
TGTGCCAGCAGTTATACAGCCACCGGGGAGCTGTTTTTT,CASSYTATGELFF,TRBJ2-2,NA,TRBV6-5,NA
TGTGCCAGCAGCGTTTCACTAGCGGCCTACAATGAGCAGTTCTTC,CASSVSLAAYNEQFF,TRBJ2-1,TRBD2,TRBV9,NA
TGTGCCAGTACGGGGGCAGAGGGTGAAAAACTGTTTTTT,CASTGAEGEKLFF,TRBJ1-4,NA,TRBV19,NA
TGCGCCAGCAGCTTTTACGGGGGCCAAGAGACCCAGTACTTC,CASSFYGGQETQYF,TRBJ2-5,NA,TRBV5-1,once
TGTGCCAGCAGTGCAGGGGCGGGGAGGACTGAAGCTTTCTTT,CASSAGAGRTEAFF,TRBJ1-1,NA,TRBV6-6,NA